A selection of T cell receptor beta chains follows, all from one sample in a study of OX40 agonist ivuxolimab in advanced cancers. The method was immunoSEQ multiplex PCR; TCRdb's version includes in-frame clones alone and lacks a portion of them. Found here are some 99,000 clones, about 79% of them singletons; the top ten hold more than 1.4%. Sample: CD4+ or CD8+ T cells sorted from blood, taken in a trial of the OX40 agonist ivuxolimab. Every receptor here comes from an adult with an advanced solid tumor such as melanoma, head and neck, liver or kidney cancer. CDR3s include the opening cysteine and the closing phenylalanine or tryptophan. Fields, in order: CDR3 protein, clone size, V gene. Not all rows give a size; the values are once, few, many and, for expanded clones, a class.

CASSQADPYGYTF	-	TRBV4-2
CASSAPSTPNTEAFF	few	TRBV25-1
CAWSVLATTDTQYF	-	TRBV30
CASSAVSRDTGELFF	once	TRBV9
CASSQEGHLNSGANVLTF	few	TRBV4-1
CASSSRQGGNYGYTF	-	TRBV28
CASSLQSRSYEQYF	-	TRBV5-1
CASSLAIRTNEKLFF	-	TRBV7-8
CASSFRDRGNTEAFF	-	TRBV5-1
CAWSVYPVNTEAFF	-	TRBV30
CASSAPGTGGTDTQYF	-	TRBV28
CASSLDPGTATGSGANVLTF	-	TRBV11-2
CASSSILGGEQYF	few	TRBV7-6
CASTPGRVGEQYF	-	TRBV10-2
CSVLGAREQYF	-	TRBV29-1
CASSDSDRRYNEQFF	-	TRBV6-4
CASSPGTGTYEQYF	-	TRBV4-2
CASRNRDRGRQVGELFF	few	TRBV19
CASSQELSGGGGVKNIQYF	-	TRBV4-3
CASSLKPAGQEIAKNIQYF	-	TRBV4-1
CASSLAPSGRVYEQYF	-	TRBV5-1
CASGRNSNQPQHF	-	TRBV6-1
CASSYGKMISYEQYF	-	TRBV6-6
CASSDRRGRRTREAFF	-	TRBV2
CASRSPLGGGMPETQYF	-	TRBV28
CASSLARGSNEKLFF	-	TRBV7-8
CASSLDRSIEQYF	-	TRBV11-2
CASSVQVSGNTIYF	-	TRBV6-1
CASSTNQETQYF	-	TRBV11-2
CASSYRGRGYTF	-	TRBV28
CASIGGTDTYEQYF	-	TRBV2
CASSAGQGAYYEQYF	-	TRBV9
CASSLGGSNPNQETQYF	-	TRBV11-3
CASSVAYNEQFF	-	TRBV9
CASSSRQGSNQPQHF	few	TRBV28
CSVAEDRGIIRGEKLFF	-	TRBV29-1
CASSPPDTGELFF	-	TRBV18
CASTRTVWDTEAFF	-	TRBV5-1
CASSHVGGITLHF	-	TRBV4-1
CASTSSGGTETQYF	-	TRBV5-1
CASSFRGYEQYF	few	TRBV27
CASSVSDSNNQPQHF	-	TRBV9